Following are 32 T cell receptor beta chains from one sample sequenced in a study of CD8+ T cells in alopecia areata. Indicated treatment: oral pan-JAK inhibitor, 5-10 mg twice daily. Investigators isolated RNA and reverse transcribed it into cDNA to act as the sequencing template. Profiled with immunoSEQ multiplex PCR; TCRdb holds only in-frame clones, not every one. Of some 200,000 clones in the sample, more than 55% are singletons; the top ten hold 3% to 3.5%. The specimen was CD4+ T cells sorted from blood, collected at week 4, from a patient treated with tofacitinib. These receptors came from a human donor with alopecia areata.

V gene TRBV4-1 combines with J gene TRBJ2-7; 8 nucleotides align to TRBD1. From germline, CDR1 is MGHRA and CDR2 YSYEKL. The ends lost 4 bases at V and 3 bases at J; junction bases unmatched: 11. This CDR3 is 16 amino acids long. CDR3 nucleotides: TGCGCCAGCAGCCCCTTTCGACAGGGGAACAACTACGAGCAGTACTTC. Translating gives CASSPFRQGNNYEQYF.

The CDR3 reads CASSLPGGEQYF. DNA for the CDR3: TGTGCCAGCAGTTTACCGGGTGGCGAGCAGTACTTC. The rearrangement uses TRBV27 and TRBJ2-7; no reliable D call. The CDR3 has 12 amino acids. The V gene's germline CDR1 is MNHEY and CDR2 SMNVEV (reference sequence). Between the trimmed V and J ends, which lost 2 bases and 6 bases, there was a span of 8 bases.

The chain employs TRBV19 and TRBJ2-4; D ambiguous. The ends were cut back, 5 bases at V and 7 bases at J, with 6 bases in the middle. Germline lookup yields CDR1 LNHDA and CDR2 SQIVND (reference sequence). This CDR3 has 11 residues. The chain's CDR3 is CASSVRNIQYF. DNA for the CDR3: TGTGCCAGTAGTGTCCGCAACATTCAGTACTTC.

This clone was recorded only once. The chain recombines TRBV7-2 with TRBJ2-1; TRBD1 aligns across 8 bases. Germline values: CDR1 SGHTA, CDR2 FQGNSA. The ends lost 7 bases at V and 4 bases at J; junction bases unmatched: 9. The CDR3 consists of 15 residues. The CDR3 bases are TGTGCCAGCACCAAAGACAGGGGCCGTTACAATGAGCAGTTCTTC. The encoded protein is CASTKDRGRYNEQFF.

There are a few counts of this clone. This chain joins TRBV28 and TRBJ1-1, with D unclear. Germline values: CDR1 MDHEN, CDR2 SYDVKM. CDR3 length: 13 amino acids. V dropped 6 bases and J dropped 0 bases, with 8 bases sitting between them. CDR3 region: CASRDTVNTEAFF. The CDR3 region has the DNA TGTGCCAGCAGGGATACAGTGAACACTGAAGCTTTCTTT.

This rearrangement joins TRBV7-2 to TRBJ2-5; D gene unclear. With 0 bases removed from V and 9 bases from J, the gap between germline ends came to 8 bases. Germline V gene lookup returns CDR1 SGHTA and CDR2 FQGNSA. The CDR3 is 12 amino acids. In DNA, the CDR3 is TGTGCCAGCAGCTTAGCCTTCAGAGCCCAGTACTTC. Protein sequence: CASSLAFRAQYF. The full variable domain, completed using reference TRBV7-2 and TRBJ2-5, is GAGVSQSPSNKVTEKGKDVELRCDPISGHTALYWYRQSLGQGLEFLIYFQGNSAPDKSGLPSDRFSAERTGGSVSTLTIQRTQQEDSAVYLCASSLAFRAQYFGPGTRLLVL.

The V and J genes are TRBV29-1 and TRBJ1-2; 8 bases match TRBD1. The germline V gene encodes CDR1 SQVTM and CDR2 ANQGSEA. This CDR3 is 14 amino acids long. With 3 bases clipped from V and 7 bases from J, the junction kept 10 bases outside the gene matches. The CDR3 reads CSVEPLPGGLGYTF. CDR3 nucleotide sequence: TGCAGCGTTGAGCCGCTCCCAGGGGGCCTTGGCTACACCTTC.

CDR3 in DNA: TGTGCCACCAGCAGAGCCTACGGGGGAACCGGGGAGCTGTTTTTT. Translating gives CATSRAYGGTGELFF. J is TRBJ2-2 and V is TRBV15; D possibly corresponds to TRBD2 (6 bases). CDR1 and CDR2 from the germline V gene are LNHNV and YYDKDF (reference sequence). V gave up 1 base and J gave up 5 bases, with 11 bases separating them. This CDR3 has 15 amino acids.

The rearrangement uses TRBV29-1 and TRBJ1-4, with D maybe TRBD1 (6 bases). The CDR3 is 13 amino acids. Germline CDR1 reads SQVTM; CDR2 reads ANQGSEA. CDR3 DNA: TGCGGCTCGAAGGGGGGCGCAAGGGAAAAACTGTTTTTT. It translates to CGSKGGAREKLFF.

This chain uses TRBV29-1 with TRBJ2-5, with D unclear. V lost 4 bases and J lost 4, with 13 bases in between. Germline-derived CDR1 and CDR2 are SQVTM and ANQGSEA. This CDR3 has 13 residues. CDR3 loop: CSVGKLLRETQYF. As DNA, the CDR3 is TGCAGCGTTGGAAAACTCCTCCGAGAGACCCAGTACTTC.

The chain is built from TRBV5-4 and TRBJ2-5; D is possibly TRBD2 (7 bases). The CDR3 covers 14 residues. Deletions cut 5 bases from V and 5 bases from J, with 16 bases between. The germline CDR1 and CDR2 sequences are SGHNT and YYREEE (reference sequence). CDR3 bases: TGTGCCAGCAGTCTGGCGGGGGCCCGGGAGACCCAGTACTTC. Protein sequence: CASSLAGARETQYF.

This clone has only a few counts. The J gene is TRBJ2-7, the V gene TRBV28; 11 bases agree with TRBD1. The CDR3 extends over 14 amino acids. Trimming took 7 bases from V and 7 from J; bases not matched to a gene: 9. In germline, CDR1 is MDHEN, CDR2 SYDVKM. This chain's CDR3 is CASNADRGRGEQYF. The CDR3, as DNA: TGTGCCAGCAATGCGGACAGGGGGCGCGGAGAGCAGTACTTC.

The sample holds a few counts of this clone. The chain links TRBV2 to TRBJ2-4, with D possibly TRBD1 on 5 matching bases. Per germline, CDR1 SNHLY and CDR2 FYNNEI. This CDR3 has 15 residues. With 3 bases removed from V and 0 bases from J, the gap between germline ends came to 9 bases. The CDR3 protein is CASSDPGIAKNIQYF. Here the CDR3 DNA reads TGTGCCAGCAGTGATCCAGGGATAGCCAAAAACATTCAGTACTTC. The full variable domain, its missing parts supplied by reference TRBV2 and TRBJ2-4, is EPEVTQTPSHQVTQMGQEVILRCVPISNHLYFYWYRQILGQKVEFLVSFYNNEISEKSEIFDDQFSVERPDGSNFTLKIRSTKLEDSAMYFCASSDPGIAKNIQYFGAGTRLSVL.

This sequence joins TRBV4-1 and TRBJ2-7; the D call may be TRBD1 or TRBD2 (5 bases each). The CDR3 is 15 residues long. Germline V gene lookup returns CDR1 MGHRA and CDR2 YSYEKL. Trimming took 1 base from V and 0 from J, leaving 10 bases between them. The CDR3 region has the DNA TGCGCCAGCAGCCAAGGAGGGGACGGCTCCTACGAGCAGTACTTC. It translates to CASSQGGDGSYEQYF.

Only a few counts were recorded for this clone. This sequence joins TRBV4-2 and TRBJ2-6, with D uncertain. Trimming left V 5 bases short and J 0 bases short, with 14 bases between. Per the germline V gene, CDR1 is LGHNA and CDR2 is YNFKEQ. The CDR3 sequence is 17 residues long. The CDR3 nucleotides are TGTGCCAGCAGCTCCGAACGGGTGCTCTCTGGGGCCAACGTCCTGACTTTC. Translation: CASSSERVLSGANVLTF.

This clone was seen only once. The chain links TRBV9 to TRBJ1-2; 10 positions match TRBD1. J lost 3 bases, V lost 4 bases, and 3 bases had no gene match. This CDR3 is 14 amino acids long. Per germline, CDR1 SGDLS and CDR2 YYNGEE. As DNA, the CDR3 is TGTGCCAGCAGCCCGACAGGGGGCGACTATGGCTACACCTTC. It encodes CASSPTGGDYGYTF.

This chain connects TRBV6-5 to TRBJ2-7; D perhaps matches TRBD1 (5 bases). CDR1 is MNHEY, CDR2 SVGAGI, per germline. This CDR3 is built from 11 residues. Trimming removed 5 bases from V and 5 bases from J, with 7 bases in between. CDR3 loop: CASSQGHEQYF. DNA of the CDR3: TGTGCCAGCAGTCAGGGCCACGAGCAGTACTTC.

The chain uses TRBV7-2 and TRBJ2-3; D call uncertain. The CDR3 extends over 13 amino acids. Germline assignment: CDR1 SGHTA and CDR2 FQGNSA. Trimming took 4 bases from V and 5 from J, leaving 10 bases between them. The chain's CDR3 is CASSYKGLDTQYF. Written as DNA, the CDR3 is TGTGCCAGCAGCTACAAAGGGTTAGATACGCAGTATTTT.

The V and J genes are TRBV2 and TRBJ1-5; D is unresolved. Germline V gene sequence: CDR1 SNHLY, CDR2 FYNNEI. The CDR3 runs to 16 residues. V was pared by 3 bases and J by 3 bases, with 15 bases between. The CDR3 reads CASSERVSHDNQPQHF. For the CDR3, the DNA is TGTGCCAGCAGTGAGAGGGTCTCACATGACAATCAGCCCCAGCATTTT.

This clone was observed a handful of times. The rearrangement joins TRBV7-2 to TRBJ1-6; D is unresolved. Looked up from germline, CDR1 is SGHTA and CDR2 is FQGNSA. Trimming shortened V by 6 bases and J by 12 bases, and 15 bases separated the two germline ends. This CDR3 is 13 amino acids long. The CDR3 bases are TGTGCCAGCAGTACCACATGGGATAGACCCCTCCACTTT. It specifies CASSTTWDRPLHF.

CDR3 protein: CASSPLPLAPARNYGYTF. The CDR3 DNA reads TGTGCCAGCTCACCTCTCCCCCTGGCGCCAGCGCGTAACTATGGCTACACCTTC. V is TRBV18 and J is TRBJ1-2; D ambiguous. The CDR3 spans 18 residues. Germline V gene data show CDR1 as KGHSH and CDR2 as LQKENI. Trimming cost V 3 bases and J 1 base, with 21 bases left between them.

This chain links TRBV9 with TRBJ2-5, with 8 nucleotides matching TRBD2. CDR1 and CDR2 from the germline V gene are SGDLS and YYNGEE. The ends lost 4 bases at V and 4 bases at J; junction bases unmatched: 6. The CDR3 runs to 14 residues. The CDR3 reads CASSIGTSRETQYF. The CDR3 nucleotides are TGTGCCAGCAGCATTGGGACTAGTCGAGAGACCCAGTACTTC.

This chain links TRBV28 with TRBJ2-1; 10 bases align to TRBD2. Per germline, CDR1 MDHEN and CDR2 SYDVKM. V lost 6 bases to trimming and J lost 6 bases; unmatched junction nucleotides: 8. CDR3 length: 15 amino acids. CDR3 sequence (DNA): TGTGCCAGCAGCCCTCGGACTAGCGGACTCAATGAGCAGTTCTTC. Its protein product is CASSPRTSGLNEQFF.

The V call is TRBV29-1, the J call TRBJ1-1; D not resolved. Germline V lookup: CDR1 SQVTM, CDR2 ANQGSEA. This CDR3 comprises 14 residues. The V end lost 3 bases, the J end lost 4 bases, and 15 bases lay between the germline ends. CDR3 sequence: CSVDHPFGGTEAFF. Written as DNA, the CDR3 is TGCAGCGTTGACCATCCTTTCGGCGGCACTGAAGCTTTCTTT.

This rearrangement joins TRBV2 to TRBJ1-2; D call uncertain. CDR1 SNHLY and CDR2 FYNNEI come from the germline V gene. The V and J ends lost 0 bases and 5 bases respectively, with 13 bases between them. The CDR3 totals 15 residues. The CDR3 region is CASSEALPGSYGYTF. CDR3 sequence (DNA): TGTGCCAGCAGTGAAGCGCTTCCGGGCAGTTATGGCTACACCTTC.

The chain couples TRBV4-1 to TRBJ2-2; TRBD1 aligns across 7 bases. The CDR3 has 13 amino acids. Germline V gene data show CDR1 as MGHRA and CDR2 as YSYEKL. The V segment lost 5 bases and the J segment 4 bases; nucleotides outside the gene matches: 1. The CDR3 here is CASSGQATGELFF. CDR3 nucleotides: TGCGCCAGCAGCGGACAGGCCACCGGGGAGCTGTTTTTT.

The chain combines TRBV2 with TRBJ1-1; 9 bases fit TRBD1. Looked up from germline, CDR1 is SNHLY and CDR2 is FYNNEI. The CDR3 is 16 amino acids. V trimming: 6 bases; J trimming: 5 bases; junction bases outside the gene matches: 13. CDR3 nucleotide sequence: TGTGCCAGCAGACGCACCGGGACAGGGACGAGGACTGAAGCTTTCTTT. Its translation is CASRRTGTGTRTEAFF.

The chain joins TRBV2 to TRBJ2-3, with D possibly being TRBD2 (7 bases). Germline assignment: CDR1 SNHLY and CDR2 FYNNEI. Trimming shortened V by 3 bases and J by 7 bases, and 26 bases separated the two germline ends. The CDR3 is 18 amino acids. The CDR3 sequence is CASSETRAGLGGTNTQYF. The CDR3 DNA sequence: TGTGCCAGCAGTGAGACGAGGGCCGGACTAGGGGGTACAAATACGCAGTATTTT.

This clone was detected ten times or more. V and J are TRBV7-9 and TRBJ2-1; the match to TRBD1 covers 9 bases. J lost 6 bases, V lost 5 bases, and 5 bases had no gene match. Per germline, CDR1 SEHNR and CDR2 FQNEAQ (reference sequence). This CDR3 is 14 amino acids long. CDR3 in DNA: TGTGCCAGCAGCCCCCGGGACAGGGCCAATGAGCAGTTCTTC. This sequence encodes CASSPRDRANEQFF.

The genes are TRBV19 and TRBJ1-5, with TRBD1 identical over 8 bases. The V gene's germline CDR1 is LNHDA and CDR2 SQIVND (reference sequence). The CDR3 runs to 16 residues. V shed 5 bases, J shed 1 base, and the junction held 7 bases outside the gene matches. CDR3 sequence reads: CASSDNRGASNQPQHF. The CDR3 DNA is TGTGCCAGTAGTGATAACAGGGGGGCAAGCAATCAGCCCCAGCATTTT.

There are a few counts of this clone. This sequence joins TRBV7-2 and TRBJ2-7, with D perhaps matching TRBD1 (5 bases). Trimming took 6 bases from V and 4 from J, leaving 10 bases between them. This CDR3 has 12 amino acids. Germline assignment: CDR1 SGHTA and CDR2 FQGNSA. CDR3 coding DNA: TGTGCCAGCAGAGAAGCAGGGTACGAGCAGTACTTC. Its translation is CASREAGYEQYF.

Here the CDR3 reads CASTATGNPYNEQFF. CDR3 coding DNA: TGTGCCAGCACCGCGACAGGGAACCCCTACAATGAGCAGTTCTTC. V is TRBV2 and J is TRBJ2-1; 7 bases agree with TRBD1. The V segment lost 7 bases and the J segment 2 bases; nucleotides outside the gene matches: 8. Germline-derived CDR1 and CDR2 are SNHLY and FYNNEI. The length of the CDR3 is 15 residues.